A selection of T cell receptor beta chains follows, all from one sample in a study of vaccination and CD4 T cells after COVID-19. TCRdb re-analysed the PCR reads in MiXCR, keeping a single row per CDR3 protein. The repertoire includes 15,000 to 20,000 distinct CDR3 sequences, roughly 66% of them detected once, and approximately 12% sits in the top ten. Their target antigens are unknown. The sequencing input was CD4+ T cells from blood, cultured in vitro. The receptors come from a human donor who had recovered from COVID-19. Both conserved end residues are part of each CDR3. D genes are given only for firm matches. The listing skips clone size in some rows; elsewhere it reads once, few, many or a size class.

CASSSQETQYF,TGTGCCAGCAGCTCCCAAGAGACCCAGTACTTC,NA,NA,TRBJ2-5,TRBV5-4
CASSPDGDLADTQYF,TGTGCCAGCAGCCCAGACGGGGATCTCGCAGATACGCAGTATTTT,NA,few,TRBJ2-3,TRBV7-3
CASSLAGILDYGYTF,TGTGCCAGCAGCTTAGCAGGGATTTTGGACTATGGCTACACCTTC,NA,NA,TRBJ1-2,TRBV7-8
CASSPLSRDTRGRAAYEQYF,TGTGCCAGCAGCCCCCTCTCCCGGGACACTCGTGGGAGGGCTGCCTACGAGCAGTACTTC,NA,NA,TRBJ2-7,TRBV7-9
CASSYSVGGVKAFF,TGTGCCAGCAGTTACTCGGTCGGCGGCGTAAAGGCTTTCTTT,NA,few,TRBJ1-1,TRBV6-5
CASSYSGPMEYNSPLHF,TGTGCCAGCAGTTACTCGGGGCCGATGGAATATAATTCACCCCTCCACTTT,NA,few,TRBJ1-6,TRBV6-5
CASSSGGPLHF,TGTGCCAGCAGTTCGGGAGGTCCCCTCCACTTT,NA,few,TRBJ1-6,TRBV12-3/TRBV12-4
CAWRGAQTYNEQFF,TGTGCCTGGAGGGGAGCCCAGACCTACAATGAGCAGTTCTTC,NA,NA,TRBJ2-1,TRBV30
CASSPMAGPSSGNTIYF,TGTGCCAGCAGCCCCATGGCAGGGCCCTCCTCTGGAAACACCATATATTTT,NA,NA,TRBJ1-3,TRBV11-2
CATSRVEETQYF,TGTGCCACCAGCAGAGTTGAAGAGACCCAGTACTTC,NA,few,TRBJ2-5,TRBV15
CASSSRDVENSPLHF,TGTGCCAGCAGCAGTCGGGACGTAGAAAATTCACCCCTCCACTTT,NA,few,TRBJ1-6,TRBV7-2
CASRQIPGLSQFF,TGTGCCAGCAGACAAATACCGGGACTCTCCCAGTTCTTC,NA,NA,TRBJ2-1,TRBV6-1
CASTYSGRPPTDTQYF,TGTGCCAGCACTTATAGCGGGAGGCCCCCCACAGATACGCAGTATTTT,TRBD2,NA,TRBJ2-3,TRBV6-5
CASKDNLREQYF,TGTGCCAGCAAAGACAACTTGAGGGAGCAGTACTTC,NA,NA,TRBJ2-7,TRBV28
CASGRGRTEAFF,TGTGCCAGCGGCAGGGGCCGGACTGAAGCTTTCTTT,NA,few,TRBJ1-1,TRBV2
CASKDGQAQYEQYF,TGTGCCAGCAAAGATGGCCAGGCACAATACGAGCAGTACTTC,NA,NA,TRBJ2-7,TRBV7-2
CASSQYGQGNTEAFF,TGTGCCAGCAGCCAATATGGACAGGGGAACACTGAAGCTTTCTTT,TRBD1,few,TRBJ1-1,TRBV6-1
CSARVSPGGNEQFF,TGCAGTGCTAGAGTATCCCCTGGGGGGAATGAGCAGTTCTTC,NA,NA,TRBJ2-1,TRBV20-1
CATSAWTGGIYEQYF,TGTGCCACCAGTGCCTGGACAGGGGGCATCTACGAGCAGTACTTC,TRBD1,few,TRBJ2-7,TRBV24-1
CASSLKAQVQYF,TGTGCCAGCAGTTTAAAGGCCCAGGTGCAGTATTTT,NA,large,TRBJ2-3,TRBV12-3/TRBV12-4
CASSFEGASPYNEQFF,TGTGCCAGCAGCTTTGAAGGCGCGAGCCCGTACAATGAGCAGTTCTTC,NA,NA,TRBJ2-1,TRBV7-3
CASANGPGNTIYF,TGTGCCAGTGCAAACGGGCCTGGAAACACCATATATTTT,NA,NA,TRBJ1-3,TRBV19
CSARQTVGGNQPQHF,TGCAGTGCTAGACAGACGGTCGGGGGCAATCAGCCCCAGCATTTT,NA,few,TRBJ1-5,TRBV20-1
CASSDRVGYTF,TGTGCCAGCAGTGACAGGGTTGGCTACACCTTC,TRBD1,NA,TRBJ1-2,TRBV28
CASSDDRGETQYF,TGTGCCAGCAGTGACGACAGGGGAGAGACCCAGTACTTC,TRBD1,NA,TRBJ2-5,TRBV6-4
CSARDQARVRGTEAFF,TGCAGTGCTAGAGATCAAGCCAGGGTACGAGGAACTGAAGCTTTCTTT,NA,NA,TRBJ1-1,TRBV20-1
CASSLPGTWNEQFF,TGTGCCAGCAGTCTCCCCGGGACATGGAATGAGCAGTTCTTC,NA,NA,TRBJ2-1,TRBV28
CSARTRDRGRGEEKLFF,TGCAGTGCTAGGACGAGGGACAGGGGGCGCGGAGAGGAAAAACTGTTTTTT,TRBD1,NA,TRBJ1-4,TRBV20-1
CASSVGGRNYEQYF,TGTGCCAGCAGCGTAGGTGGCAGGAATTACGAGCAGTACTTC,NA,NA,TRBJ2-7,TRBV9
CASVETHTGNEQFF,TGTGCCTCCGTAGAGACCCACACGGGGAATGAGCAGTTCTTC,NA,NA,TRBJ2-1,TRBV6-2/TRBV6-3
CASSQGQGNNEQFF,TGTGCCAGCAGCCAGGGACAGGGGAACAATGAGCAGTTCTTC,TRBD1,NA,TRBJ2-1,TRBV4-2
CASRLAGADTQYF,TGTGCCAGCAGACTAGCGGGTGCAGATACGCAGTATTTT,TRBD2,NA,TRBJ2-3,TRBV27
CSASSQVPYNEQFF,TGCAGTGCTAGTTCACAGGTTCCCTACAATGAGCAGTTCTTC,NA,NA,TRBJ2-1,TRBV20-1
CSASPGQISPTHRELFF,TGCAGTGCTAGTCCCGGACAGATCTCACCGACCCACCGGGAGCTGTTTTTT,NA,NA,TRBJ2-2,TRBV20-1
CASSRTGANYGYTF,TGTGCCAGCAGTCGTACAGGGGCAAACTATGGCTACACCTTC,TRBD1,NA,TRBJ1-2,TRBV28
CAWSVLGNGYTF,TGTGCCTGGAGTGTACTGGGGAATGGCTACACCTTC,NA,NA,TRBJ1-2,TRBV30
CASSERENIQYF,TGTGCCAGCAGTGAGAGGGAAAACATTCAGTACTTC,NA,NA,TRBJ2-4,TRBV2
CASSPGQGARPQHF,TGTGCCAGCAGCCCGGGACAGGGGGCTCGGCCCCAGCATTTT,TRBD1,NA,TRBJ1-5,TRBV25-1
CASSLTGMAGELFF,TGTGCCAGCAGCCTAACAGGGATGGCCGGGGAGCTGTTTTTT,NA,NA,TRBJ2-2,TRBV6-1